A single sample gave rise to the 27 T cell receptor beta chains below, sequenced in a study of regulatory T cells in long-lasting Graves disease (dated by TCRdb to about 2021). Sample time point, as interpreted from the label and publication: newly diagnosed GD, antithyroid drugs for less than 3 months. For both TCR sequencing and RNA sequencing, RNA was extracted from PBMCs using TRIzol. Receptor libraries were prepared by multiplex PCR. Sequencing was performed on an Illumina HiSeq 4000. CDR3 regions were amplified by Arm-PCR with iRepertoire HTBI primers to construct TCR beta libraries. The public reads were quality trimmed at Q25 with fastp and then assembled into clones with MiXCR by TCRdb, keeping productive beta chains. Merged by CDR3 protein, the rows form single entries marked with the most common genes and DNA. This sample comprises 300,000 to 400,000 distinct CDR3 sequences, 16% of them detected only once. Of the sample, just under 30% falls within the top ten clones.

This sample also appeared in a second study, on T cells in Graves' hyperthyroidism and ophthalmopathy.

This material consisted of peripheral blood mononuclear cells (PBMCs), taken at new diagnosis, from a patient treated with antithyroid drugs. The source of these receptors is a middle-aged man with Graves disease. Donor details come from another sample of the same person, matched by shared clones.

For this clonotype: A much more abundant neighbour one base away suggests this may be a read error. The conserved phenylalanine or tryptophan is not found at the CDR3 terminus, so this likely reflects a read error. V is TRBV20-1 and J is TRBJ1-2; no clear D gene. V shed 4 bases and J shed 6 bases, with 6 bases lying between them. The CDR3 is 10 amino acids. Germline lookup yields CDR1 DFQATT and CDR2 SNEGSKA (reference sequence). DNA of the CDR3: TGCAGTGCTACCCATAATGGCTACACCCTC. Protein product: CSATHNGYTL.

This clonotype was counted between two and nine times. The rearrangement uses TRBV30 and TRBJ2-3; possible D gene TRBD1, 5 bases. This CDR3 contains 15 residues. The V gene lost 2 bases and the J gene lost 3 bases, with 15 bases spanning the gap. CDR1 is GTSNPN and CDR2 is SVGIG in the germline V gene (reference sequence). CDR3 sequence: CAWSLGERRTDTQYF. The CDR3 DNA reads as TGTGCCTGGAGTCTAGGGGAAAGACGGACAGATACGCAGTATTTT.

The V call is TRBV7-2, the J call TRBJ1-2; 7 bases fit TRBD1. J was trimmed by 5 bases and V by 1 base; bases with no gene match: 4. The CDR3 consists of 14 residues. Germline values: CDR1 SGHTA, CDR2 FQGNSA. The chain's CDR3 is CASSLEAGGYGYTF. The DNA for the CDR3 is TGTGCCAGCAGCTTAGAGGCAGGGGGGTATGGCTACACCTTC.

This clonotype was picked up a small number of times. The chain employs TRBV19 and TRBJ2-4; perhaps TRBD1 as D (6 bases). Germline CDR1 reads LNHDA; CDR2 reads SQIVND (reference sequence). The germline V and J ends were trimmed by 4 bases and 8 bases, with 15 bases remaining between them. This CDR3 is built from 14 residues. Here the CDR3 reads CASSTMTQGYIQYF. The CDR3 DNA sequence: TGTGCCAGTAGTACGATGACCCAGGGGTACATTCAGTACTTC. The entire variable domain, with the rest obtained from reference TRBV19 and TRBJ2-4, is as follows: DGGITQSPKYLFRKEGQNVTLSCEQNLNHDAMYWYRQDPGQGLRLIYYSQIVNDFQKGDIAEGYSVSREKKESFPLTVTSAQKNPTAFYLCASSTMTQGYIQYFGAGTRLSVL.

This chain links TRBV5-5 with TRBJ1-2; D not resolved. In germline, CDR1 is SGHKS, CDR2 YYEKEE (reference sequence). Trimming removed 2 bases at V and 5 bases at J, with 10 bases between. CDR3 length equals 13 residues. Written as DNA, the CDR3 is TGTGCCAGCAGCTTTGGCAGTCTTTATGGCTACACCTTC. Translation: CASSFGSLYGYTF. Full variable domain (rest looked up from reference TRBV5-5 and TRBJ1-2): DAGVTQSPTHLIKTRGQQVTLRCSPISGHKSVSWYQQVLGQGPQFIFQYYEKEERGRGNFPDRFSARQFPNYSSELNVNALLLGDSALYLCASSFGSLYGYTFGSGTRLTVV.

This clonotype was counted at least ten times. The chain links TRBV5-1 to TRBJ1-5; D perhaps matches TRBD1 (5 bases). Germline values: CDR1 SGHRS, CDR2 YFSETQ. The ends were cut back, 0 bases at V and 3 bases at J, with 10 bases in the middle. The CDR3 runs to 15 residues. CDR3 DNA: TGCGCCAGCAGCTTGGACCCGACAGCCAATCAGCCCCAGCATTTT. Its protein is CASSLDPTANQPQHF.

This clonotype was observed a few times. The chain employs TRBV5-1 and TRBJ2-2; 8 nucleotides agree with TRBD2. The CDR3 is 16 amino acids. CDR1 is SGHRS, CDR2 YFSETQ, per germline. The trim removed 6 bases at V and 7 bases at J, leaving 14 bases unmatched. This CDR3 reads CASNKYPGLEGGELFF. CDR3 in DNA: TGCGCCAGCAACAAGTATCCGGGACTAGAAGGCGGGGAGCTGTTTTTT.

Concerning this clonotype itself: This could be a read error, since a much larger clone is one nucleotide away. The chain employs TRBV14 and TRBJ2-1, with a possible D match to TRBD1 (5 bases). The CDR3 contains 17 residues. Germline loops: CDR1 SGHDN, CDR2 FVKESK. V shed 1 base and J shed 2 bases, with 15 bases lying between them. CDR3 sequence reads: CASSQVGISDTYNEQFF. The CDR3 nucleotides read TGTGCCAGCAGCCAAGTTGGGATATCGGACACCTACAATGAGCAGTTCTTC.

This clonotype was found many times. One end of the junction varies from germline; a read error may be responsible. The chain links TRBV5-1 to TRBJ1-1; D possibly corresponds to TRBD1 (6 bases). Germline V gives CDR1 SGHRS, CDR2 YFSETQ. The CDR3 loop spans 16 amino acids. CDR3 region: CASSLALGRGNTEAFF. CDR3 bases: TGTGCCAGCAGCTTGGCCTTGGGCAGGGGAAACACTGAAGCTTTCTTT.

This clonotype was seen at least ten times. This rearrangement joins TRBV28 to TRBJ2-5, with 7 bases aligning to TRBD1. Losses at the gene ends were 7 bases for V and 2 bases for J; bases not matched to a gene: 4. The CDR3 contains 13 residues. Germline CDR1 and CDR2: MDHEN and SYDVKM. The CDR3 nucleotides read TGTGCCAGCACGTTACAGGGGCAAGAGACCCAGTACTTC. It encodes CASTLQGQETQYF.

This clonotype was recorded many times. The V call is TRBV24-1, the J call TRBJ2-5; a weak D match, TRBD2 (6 bases). V was pared by 10 bases and J by 4 bases, with 21 bases between. Germline V gene sequence: CDR1 KGHDR, CDR2 SFDVKD. This CDR3 is 15 amino acids long. This chain's CDR3 is CATAGGAKPGETQYF. The CDR3 nucleotides read TGTGCCACAGCCGGAGGGGCTAAACCAGGAGAGACCCAGTACTTC.

The chain is built from TRBV12-3 or TRBV12-4 and TRBJ2-5, with 16 bases that match TRBD2. Unmatched junction bases numbered 8, after V lost 6 bases and J lost 7 bases. The CDR3 sequence is 16 residues long. CDR3 nucleotides: TGTGCCAGCAGATCGGGACTAGCGGGGGGGGCCTCGACCCAGTACTTC. Translation gives CASRSGLAGGASTQYF.

This clonotype was counted ten times or more. This chain connects TRBV5-1 to TRBJ1-2, with 9 bases lining up with TRBD1. The V gene end was trimmed by 3 bases and the J gene end by 8 bases; junction bases not matched to a gene: 5. There are 13 residues in the CDR3. Germline V lookup: CDR1 SGHRS, CDR2 YFSETQ. The CDR3 region has the DNA TGCGCCAGCAGCTGGGGACAGGGAGGCGGCTACACCTTC. Residues: CASSWGQGGGYTF.

In the case of this clonotype: A read error is likely here: a far larger clone is one base away. V and J are TRBV10-3 and TRBJ2-3, with 7 bases lining up with TRBD1. Gene TRBJ2-1 matches the end of the DNA better, so the J call may be wrong. From germline, CDR1 is ENHRY and CDR2 SYGVKD. The CDR3 runs to 12 residues. The CDR3 DNA is TGTGCCATCAGTGAGTCAGGGGGCGAGCAGTTCTTC. Amino acid sequence: CAISESGGEQFF.

In its sample, this clonotype was seen many times. The V call is TRBV4-1, the J call TRBJ2-1, with 7 bases lining up with TRBD1. Germline V CDR1 and CDR2: MGHRA, YSYEKL. CDR3 length equals 18 residues. The V gene end was trimmed by 4 bases and the J gene end by 2 bases; junction bases not matched to a gene: 14. The DNA for the CDR3 is TGCGCCAGCAGCCGACGGGGTTACAGGGGATCGGCCTACAATGAGCAGTTCTTC. Amino acid sequence: CASSRRGYRGSAYNEQFF.

Concerning this clonotype itself: Being one base from a much bigger clone, this may be a read error. The rearrangement uses TRBV3-1 and TRBJ1-4, with D uncertain. With 4 bases removed from V and 8 bases from J, the gap between germline ends came to 17 bases. CDR1 LGHDT and CDR2 YNNKEL come from the germline V gene (reference sequence). The CDR3 covers 15 residues. The CDR3 is CASSPVGVPGEKLFF. The CDR3 nucleotides read TGTGCCAGCAGCCCTGTTGGGGTTCCGGGGGAAAAACTGTTTTTT.

Turning to this clonotype: The junction does not match germline at one end; this may be a read error. This rearrangement joins TRBV6-2 or TRBV6-3 to TRBJ1-4; tentatively, D is TRBD1 (5 bases). This CDR3 has 17 residues. Germline V lookup: CDR1 MNHEY, CDR2 SVGEGT. CDR3: CASSENVFQGLNEELFF. Written as DNA, the CDR3 is TGTGCCAGCAGTGAAAATGTTTTTCAGGGACTTAATGAAGAACTGTTTTTT.

The rearrangement joins TRBV29-1 to TRBJ1-1; D possibly corresponds to TRBD1 (5 bases). V lost 1 base and J lost 5, with 11 bases in between. The CDR3 totals 13 residues. From germline, CDR1 is SQVTM and CDR2 ANQGSEA. In DNA form, the CDR3 reads TGCAGCGTTGAAGCCCCCGGGGGAACTGAAGCTTTCTTT. Its protein is CSVEAPGGTEAFF. Supplemented by reference TRBV29-1 and TRBJ1-1, the full variable domain reads SAVISQKPSRDICQRGTSLTIQCQVDSQVTMMFWYRQQPGQSLTLIATANQGSEATYESGFVIDKFPISRPNLTFSTLTVSNMSPEDSSIYLCSVEAPGGTEAFFGQGTRLTVV.

J is TRBJ2-7 and V is TRBV4-1; 7 positions match TRBD1. The V gene's germline CDR1 is MGHRA and CDR2 YSYEKL. The V segment lost 3 bases and the J segment 5 bases; nucleotides outside the gene matches: 10. CDR3 size: 15 residues. The CDR3 spells CASSQTGTAIHEQYF. The CDR3 DNA follows: TGCGCCAGCAGCCAGACCGGGACAGCAATCCACGAGCAGTACTTC.

This clonotype appeared many times. The V call is TRBV11-3, the J call TRBJ2-1; D remains ambiguous. V was shortened by 1 base and J by 6 bases, with 7 bases between the two germline ends. Germline CDR1 is SGHNT and CDR2 is YENEEA. The CDR3 is 13 amino acids. CDR3 bases: TGTGCCAGCAGCTTAGGGCAGCCCAATGAGCAGTTCTTC. Encoded protein: CASSLGQPNEQFF. Filled out from reference TRBV11-3 and TRBJ2-1, the complete variable domain reads EAGVVQSPRYKIIEKKQPVAFWCNPISGHNTLYWYLQNLGQGPELLIRYENEEAVDDSQLPKDRFSAERLKGVDSTLKIQPAELGDSAVYLCASSLGQPNEQFFGPGTRLTVL.

This clonotype was observed at least ten times. J is TRBJ1-1 and V is TRBV5-4, with 7 bases fitting TRBD1. Germline CDR1 reads SGHNT; CDR2 reads YYREEE (reference sequence). The CDR3 is made up of 14 amino acids. The V gene end was trimmed by 7 bases and the J gene end by 5 bases; junction bases not matched to a gene: 11. DNA for the CDR3: TGTGCCAGCCGGCAAGACAGGGCGGGTACTGAAGCTTTCTTT. Protein sequence: CASRQDRAGTEAFF.

The V gene is TRBV11-3, the J gene TRBJ1-2, with TRBD1 matching 11 bases. Germline V lookup: CDR1 SGHNT, CDR2 YENEEA. This CDR3 region has 15 residues. V lost 1 base, J lost 4 bases, and 2 bases stayed unmatched. This CDR3 is CASSLGTGGAYGYTF. CDR3 nucleotides: TGTGCCAGCAGCTTAGGGACAGGGGGCGCCTATGGCTACACCTTC.

Many counts were recorded for this clonotype. V is TRBV30 and J is TRBJ2-5, with 7 bases lining up with TRBD1. The CDR3 consists of 13 residues. From germline, CDR1 is GTSNPN and CDR2 SVGIG (reference sequence). V was clipped by 3 bases and J by 6 bases; unmatched bases: 7. The CDR3 sequence: CAWSVQGRKTQYF. The CDR3 DNA is TGTGCCTGGAGCGTACAGGGGCGGAAGACCCAGTACTTC.

This clonotype appeared a single time. The chain employs TRBV28 and TRBJ1-2; maybe TRBD1 (6 bases). The CDR3 is made up of 11 amino acids. Per the germline V gene, CDR1 is MDHEN and CDR2 is SYDVKM. The germline V and J ends were trimmed by 7 bases and 7 bases, with 10 bases remaining between them. For the CDR3, the DNA is TGTGCCAGCACCGGGACATTTGGCTACACCTTC. Translating gives CASTGTFGYTF.

This clonotype was counted many times. The rearrangement uses TRBV7-9 and TRBJ2-5, with D tentatively TRBD1 (5 bases). Trimming cost V 6 bases and J 7 bases, with 12 bases left between them. The V gene's germline CDR1 is SEHNR and CDR2 FQNEAQ (reference sequence). This CDR3 region has 12 residues. The CDR3 sequence: CASSTRVATQYF. DNA for the CDR3: TGTGCCAGCAGTACCAGGGTGGCGACCCAGTACTTC.

As to this clonotype: A far more abundant clone sits one base away, making this likely a read error. V gene TRBV20-1 combines with J gene TRBJ2-3; no definite D call. The CDR3 sequence is 12 residues long. CDR1 is DFQATT, CDR2 SNEGSKA, per germline (reference sequence). CDR3 nucleotide sequence: TGCAGTGCTAGAGATTCGGCTAGGGCCGCTCTCTTT. Protein product: CSARDSARAALF.

J is TRBJ1-4 and V is TRBV6-5, with D perhaps TRBD1 (5 bases). This CDR3 region has 13 residues. V gave up 2 bases and J gave up 7 bases, with 8 bases separating them. Germline V lookup: CDR1 MNHEY, CDR2 SVGAGI. CDR3 amino acids: CASSYAGGEKLFF. In nucleotides, the CDR3 is TGTGCCAGCAGTTACGCCGGGGGTGAAAAACTGTTTTTT.